The next 28 T cell receptor beta chains were all read from a single sample in a study of blood T cell repertoires in COVID-19. Measured with immunoSEQ multiplex PCR; TCRdb has only the in-frame clones, and not every one. In the table there are roughly 250,000 clones, approximately 86% of which are singletons. Sequencing used peripheral blood. The receptors come from a human donor with COVID-19, enrolled during active disease. The donor label of this sample is uncertain.

The genes are TRBV9 and TRBJ1-4; D uncertain. Germline CDR1 and CDR2: SGDLS and YYNGEE. Trimming removed 2 bases from V and 3 bases from J, with 8 bases in between. CDR3 length equals 14 residues. In DNA form, the CDR3 reads TGTGCCAGCAGCGTGTCAGTCGCTAATGAAAAACTGTTTTTT. This gives the protein CASSVSVANEKLFF.

V and J are TRBV5-1 and TRBJ1-2; D not certain. Germline lookup yields CDR1 SGHRS and CDR2 YFSETQ. V was clipped by 4 bases and J by 0 bases, with 7 bases between them. CDR3 length: 13 residues. Written as DNA, the CDR3 is TGCGCCAGCAGCGCAGAAGCTAACTATGGCTACACCTTC. It specifies CASSAEANYGYTF.

This chain joins TRBV19 and TRBJ2-3; 9 bases map to TRBD2. The CDR3 loop spans 14 amino acids. The germline V gene has CDR1 LNHDA and CDR2 SQIVND (reference sequence). V was pared by 11 bases and J by 5 bases, with 11 bases of the junction left unmatched. CDR3 coding DNA: TGTGCCTCAGGGGCGGGAGGGCGCGGAGATACGCAGTATTTT. Translated: CASGAGGRGDTQYF. The full variable domain, in which reference TRBV19 and TRBJ2-3 provide the parts outside the CDR3, is DGGITQSPKYLFRKEGQNVTLSCEQNLNHDAMYWYRQDPGQGLRLIYYSQIVNDFQKGDIAEGYSVSREKKESFPLTVTSAQKNPTAFYLCASGAGGRGDTQYFGPGTRLTVL.

This clone was picked up a small number of times. The chain has TRBV19 and TRBJ1-5, with 7 nucleotides matching TRBD1. This CDR3 has 17 amino acids. The junction had 9 bases not matched to a gene; V was cut back by 1 base and J by 3 bases. Germline assignment: CDR1 LNHDA and CDR2 SQIVND (reference sequence). The CDR3 spells CASSIVPGGGLNQPQHF. CDR3 sequence (DNA): TGTGCCAGTAGTATAGTCCCGGGAGGGGGCCTCAATCAGCCCCAGCATTTT.

The chain combines TRBV11-1 with TRBJ2-1; D is possibly TRBD2 (5 bases). The CDR3 sequence is 14 residues long. The germline gives CDR1 SGHAT, CDR2 FQDESV (reference sequence). The ends were cut back, 3 bases at V and 0 bases at J, with 6 bases in the middle. The CDR3 sequence is CASSLSGSYNEQFF. DNA of the CDR3: TGTGCCAGCAGCTTGAGCGGCTCCTACAATGAGCAGTTCTTC.

CDR3 bases: TGTGCCTGGAGTAAAGTTAGCGGGAGGGACAATGAGCAGTTCTTC. Its protein is CAWSKVSGRDNEQFF. The chain carries TRBV30 and TRBJ2-1; 11 bases align to TRBD2. CDR1 is GTSNPN and CDR2 is SVGIG in the germline V gene (reference sequence). J lost 5 bases, V lost 2 bases, and 5 bases had no gene match. The CDR3 is made up of 15 amino acids. Together with reference TRBV30 and TRBJ2-1, the CDR3 gives the full variable domain: SQTIHQWPATLVQPVGSPLSLECTVEGTSNPNLYWYRQAAGRGLQLLFYSVGIGQISSEVPQNLSASRPQDRQFILSSKKLLLSDSGFYLCAWSKVSGRDNEQFFGPGTRLTVL.

About this clone: Other DNA variants within this sample encode the same CDR3. The chain recombines TRBV19 with TRBJ1-1; D gene ambiguous. Trimming removed 1 base at V and 0 bases at J, with 3 bases between. The germline CDR1 and CDR2 sequences are LNHDA and SQIVND (reference sequence). This CDR3 region has 13 residues. This CDR3 is CASSIAVNTEAFF. In nucleotides, the CDR3 is TGTGCCAGTAGTATAGCAGTGAACACTGAAGCTTTCTTT.

This sequence joins TRBV5-1 and TRBJ2-1; 9 positions agree with TRBD2. Germline trimming cut 0 bases from V and 7 bases from J; bases unmatched to any gene: 2. Germline V gives CDR1 SGHRS, CDR2 YFSETQ. This CDR3 region has 14 residues. The CDR3, as DNA: TGCGCCAGCAGCTTGGCCACTAGCGGGAATGAGCAGTTCTTC. It yields the protein CASSLATSGNEQFF.

This clone was observed a handful of times. The chain carries TRBV18 and TRBJ1-2; D is unclear. The CDR3 length is 12 residues. The V end was cut by 3 bases, the J end by 7 bases, with 9 bases between. CDR1 is KGHSH and CDR2 is LQKENI in the germline V gene. CDR3 nucleotide sequence: TGTGCCAGCTCACCTCCAGAGGGTGGCTACACCTTC. Translating it yields CASSPPEGGYTF. The entire variable domain, with the rest obtained from reference TRBV18 and TRBJ1-2, is as follows: NAGVMQNPRHLVRRRGQEARLRCSPMKGHSHVYWYRQLPEEGLKFMVYLQKENIIDESGMPKERFSAEFPKEGPSILRIQQVVRGDSAAYFCASSPPEGGYTFGSGTRLTVV.

This clone was observed a single time. V usage is TRBV30 and J usage is TRBJ1-1; the D is unclear. The V gene lost 6 bases and the J gene lost 8 bases, with 13 bases spanning the gap. The CDR3 is 11 residues long. CDR1 is GTSNPN, CDR2 SVGIG, per germline (reference sequence). CDR3 coding DNA: TGTGCCTGCCGTGCCGGGGTGGAAGCTTTCTTT. This gives the protein CACRAGVEAFF.

This clone was found once. The chain employs TRBV12-5 and TRBJ2-2; the match to TRBD1 covers 7 bases. V dropped 1 base and J dropped 3; count of bases not matched to a gene: 5. CDR3 length: 16 residues. CDR1 LGHNT and CDR2 FRNRAP come from the germline V gene. The CDR3 here is CASGLERGQYTGELFF. CDR3 nucleotide sequence: TGTGCTAGTGGTTTGGAACGGGGACAGTACACCGGGGAGCTGTTTTTT.

The chain couples TRBV9 to TRBJ1-1; TRBD1 matches 11 bases. The germline V gene has CDR1 SGDLS and CDR2 YYNGEE. This CDR3 has 16 residues. V shed 1 base and J 3 bases; nucleotides not matched to a gene: 5. The CDR3 protein is CASSVLGGQGDTEAFF. DNA of the CDR3: TGTGCCAGCAGCGTACTAGGGGGACAGGGGGACACTGAAGCTTTCTTT.

This clone was counted only a few times. This sequence joins TRBV28 and TRBJ2-6, with TRBD1 identical over 8 bases. Trimming removed 3 bases from V and 1 base from J; junction bases left unmatched: 11. Germline lookup yields CDR1 MDHEN and CDR2 SYDVKM. The CDR3 totals 19 residues. DNA for the CDR3: TGTGCCAGCAGTTTCGAGCAGGGGGCGCAGAGGTCTGGGGCCAACGTCCTGACTTTC. This translates into CASSFEQGAQRSGANVLTF.

This chain uses TRBV9 with TRBJ1-1, with D possibly matching TRBD1 (6 bases). V was pared by 0 bases and J by 5 bases, with 14 bases between. This CDR3 region has 15 residues. The germline V gene encodes CDR1 SGDLS and CDR2 YYNGEE. The CDR3 region has the DNA TGTGCCAGCAGCGTAGTACAGGGTGAGGGGACTGAAGCTTTCTTT. Protein product: CASSVVQGEGTEAFF.

As DNA, the CDR3 is TGTGCCAGCAGCCGGACAGGGCACGAGACCCAGTACTTC. Translation: CASSRTGHETQYF. The chain has TRBV6-5 and TRBJ2-5; TRBD1 agrees at 8 bases. V trimming: 6 bases; J trimming: 5 bases; junction bases outside the gene matches: 5. The length of the CDR3 is 13 residues. The germline CDR1 and CDR2 sequences are MNHEY and SVGAGI.

This chain joins TRBV5-1 and TRBJ2-3; TRBD2 matches at 12 bases. Per germline, CDR1 SGHRS and CDR2 YFSETQ. The CDR3 runs 17 residues. The J segment lost 0 bases and the V segment lost 2 bases, leaving 4 bases of the junction unmatched. The CDR3 reads CASSFKTSGGSTDTQYF. CDR3 DNA sequence: TGCGCCAGCAGCTTTAAAACTAGCGGGGGGAGCACAGATACGCAGTATTTT.

The rearrangement links TRBV7-6 to TRBJ1-1; D is unclear. Germline lookup yields CDR1 SGHVS and CDR2 FNYEAQ. This CDR3 region has 15 residues. V lost 1 base, J lost 0 bases, and 9 bases lay in between. CDR3 DNA: TGTGCCAGCAGCTTAGGTTCGGGGATGAACACTGAAGCTTTCTTT. Its protein product is CASSLGSGMNTEAFF. Based on the CDR3 plus reference TRBV7-6 and TRBJ1-1, the full variable domain is GAGVSQSPRYKVTKRGQDVALRCDPISGHVSLYWYRQALGQGPEFLTYFNYEAQQDKSGLPNDRFSAERPEGSISTLTIQRTEQRDSAMYRCASSLGSGMNTEAFFGQGTRLTVV.

The V gene is TRBV19, the J gene TRBJ2-3; 7 nucleotides agree with TRBD1. This CDR3 is 16 amino acids long. J was trimmed by 4 bases and V by 6 bases; bases with no gene match: 13. Germline V gene lookup returns CDR1 LNHDA and CDR2 SQIVND (reference sequence). CDR3 bases: TGTGCCAGTAGCCAACGACCGGGACAGAGGGCAGATACGCAGTATTTT. It translates to CASSQRPGQRADTQYF. The variable domain in full, completed from reference TRBV19 and TRBJ2-3, reads DGGITQSPKYLFRKEGQNVTLSCEQNLNHDAMYWYRQDPGQGLRLIYYSQIVNDFQKGDIAEGYSVSREKKESFPLTVTSAQKNPTAFYLCASSQRPGQRADTQYFGPGTRLTVL.

J is TRBJ1-3 and V is TRBV12-3 or TRBV12-4, with TRBD1 as a possible D gene (6 bases). The CDR3 is 13 amino acids. Trimming shortened V by 5 bases and J by 5 bases, and 10 bases separated the two germline ends. CDR3: CASSLGQRNTIYF. The CDR3 DNA sequence: TGTGCCAGCAGTCTCGGACAGAGAAACACCATATATTTT.

This clone came up once. The V call is TRBV7-9, the J call TRBJ1-1; TRBD1 matches at 7 bases. The CDR3 extends over 14 amino acids. Per germline, CDR1 SEHNR and CDR2 FQNEAQ (reference sequence). The V gene end was trimmed by 4 bases and the J gene end by 1 base; junction bases not matched to a gene: 3. The CDR3 reads CASSWDSSNTEAFF. The CDR3 nucleotides are TGTGCCAGCAGCTGGGACAGCTCGAACACTGAAGCTTTCTTT. The full variable domain, rest sourced from reference TRBV7-9 and TRBJ1-1, is DTGVSQNPRHKITKRGQNVTFRCDPISEHNRLYWYRQTLGQGPEFLTYFQNEAQLEKSRLLSDRFSAERPKGSFSTLEIQRTEQGDSAMYLCASSWDSSNTEAFFGQGTRLTVV.

V usage is TRBV9 and J usage is TRBJ2-6; 9 bases match TRBD1. This CDR3 has 15 residues. V lost 4 bases to trimming and J lost 7 bases; unmatched junction nucleotides: 6. Per the germline V gene, CDR1 is SGDLS and CDR2 is YYNGEE. DNA for the CDR3: TGTGCCAGCAGCCCAGCGACAGGGGGAGCCAACGTCCTGACTTTC. It codes for CASSPATGGANVLTF. Together with reference TRBV9 and TRBJ2-6, the CDR3 gives the full variable domain: DSGVTQTPKHLITATGQRVTLRCSPRSGDLSVYWYQQSLDQGLQFLIQYYNGEERAKGNILERFSAQQFPDLHSELNLSSLELGDSALYFCASSPATGGANVLTFGAGSRLTVL.

The V and J genes are TRBV5-4 and TRBJ2-1, with TRBD2 matching over 7 bases. CDR3 size: 16 residues. Unmatched junction bases numbered 7, after V lost 0 bases and J lost 4 bases. Germline V lookup: CDR1 SGHNT, CDR2 YYREEE (reference sequence). CDR3: CASSLGGGRGYNEQFF. In DNA form, the CDR3 reads TGTGCCAGCAGCTTGGGGGGCGGGAGAGGGTACAATGAGCAGTTCTTC.

This sequence joins TRBV9 and TRBJ2-2; D call uncertain. This CDR3 has 15 amino acids. From germline, CDR1 is SGDLS and CDR2 YYNGEE. Deletions cut 0 bases from V and 4 bases from J, with 10 bases between. CDR3 sequence: CASSVDPSGTGELFF. The DNA of the CDR3 is TGTGCCAGCAGCGTAGACCCCTCGGGCACCGGGGAGCTGTTTTTT.

This clone was found once. The chain has TRBV27 and TRBJ2-5, with D uncertain. The CDR3 sequence is 14 residues long. Trimming removed 4 bases from V and 4 bases from J, with 13 bases in between. Germline-derived CDR1 and CDR2 are MNHEY and SMNVEV (reference sequence). This CDR3 is CASSSPNYIETQYF. The CDR3 region has the DNA TGTGCCAGCAGTTCCCCCAATTACATAGAGACCCAGTACTTC.

This clone has a single count. The chain carries TRBV20-1 and TRBJ2-7; D unclear. With 3 bases removed from V and 3 bases from J, the gap between germline ends came to 6 bases. The germline gives CDR1 DFQATT, CDR2 SNEGSKA (reference sequence). This CDR3 region has 11 residues. This chain's CDR3 is CSASPLYEQYF. The DNA for the CDR3 is TGCAGTGCTAGCCCACTCTACGAGCAGTACTTC.

This clone showed up many times. V and J are TRBV9 and TRBJ2-1, with a tentative D call TRBD2 (5 bases). Germline V gene data show CDR1 as SGDLS and CDR2 as YYNGEE. Trimming cost V 0 bases and J 10 bases, with 8 bases left between them. The CDR3 loop spans 12 amino acids. CDR3 amino acids: CASSVGPSEQFF. The CDR3 coding sequence is TGTGCCAGCAGCGTAGGTCCTAGCGAGCAGTTCTTC. Full variable domain (missing parts from reference TRBV9 and TRBJ2-1): DSGVTQTPKHLITATGQRVTLRCSPRSGDLSVYWYQQSLDQGLQFLIQYYNGEERAKGNILERFSAQQFPDLHSELNLSSLELGDSALYFCASSVGPSEQFFGPGTRLTVL.

The rearrangement links TRBV10-2 to TRBJ1-3; perhaps TRBD1 as D (5 bases). Germline V gene sequence: CDR1 WSHSY, CDR2 SAAADI. The V and J ends lost 2 bases and 0 bases respectively, with 5 bases between them. The CDR3 is 14 amino acids. Here the CDR3 DNA reads TGCGCCAGCAGTGAGCAGGGCTCTGGAAACACCATATATTTT. Its translation: CASSEQGSGNTIYF.

The chain combines TRBV12-3 or TRBV12-4 with TRBJ1-5; the D is unclear. This CDR3 contains 12 residues. Trimming shortened V by 4 bases and J by 3 bases, and 4 bases separated the two germline ends. The CDR3 nucleotides are TGTGCCAGCAGTTCCTACAATCAGCCCCAGCATTTT. It translates to CASSSYNQPQHF.